A single sample is the source of the 26 T cell receptor beta chains below, sequenced in a study of blood T cell repertoires in COVID-19. The method was immunoSEQ multiplex PCR; TCRdb's version includes in-frame clones alone and lacks a portion of them. Of 490,000 or so clones in the sample, less than 90% were seen once. Sequenced input: PBMCs or T cells enriched from blood (not recorded which). These receptors were collected from a woman in her fifties or sixties who had recovered from COVID-19.

The chain has TRBV9 and TRBJ1-5, with a tentative D call TRBD1 (6 bases). The CDR3 sequence is 15 residues long. Germline CDR1 is SGDLS and CDR2 is YYNGEE. Trimming took off 0 bases at V and 5 bases at J, with 12 bases between the two ends. This chain's CDR3 is CASSVALNRDQPQHF. In DNA, the CDR3 is TGTGCCAGCAGCGTAGCTTTAAACAGGGATCAGCCCCAGCATTTT.

About this clone itself: A read error may produce the germline difference seen at one junction end. This sequence joins TRBV7-9 and TRBJ1-4; D might be TRBD1 (5 bases). CDR3 length: 13 residues. Germline-derived CDR1 and CDR2 are SEHNR and FQNEAQ (reference sequence). The CDR3 reads CASSLGEGEKLFF. Written as DNA, the CDR3 is TGTGCCAGCAGTTTAGGGGAGGGCGAAAAACTGTTTTTT.

The gene calls are TRBV19 and TRBJ1-5; TRBD1 matches 7 bases. V lost 1 base to trimming and J lost 1 base; unmatched junction nucleotides: 4. The CDR3 is 16 amino acids. From germline, CDR1 is LNHDA and CDR2 SQIVND (reference sequence). The CDR3 is CASSIGAGGSNQPQHF. In DNA form, the CDR3 reads TGTGCCAGTAGTATAGGAGCAGGGGGGAGCAATCAGCCCCAGCATTTT.

The genes are TRBV2 and TRBJ2-7; D perhaps matches TRBD2 (6 bases). The V and J ends lost 6 bases and 9 bases respectively, with 15 bases between them. CDR1 is SNHLY, CDR2 FYNNEI, per germline. This CDR3 is built from 12 residues. The CDR3 spells CASSPETGRQYV. Written as DNA, the CDR3 is TGTGCCAGCAGCCCCGAGACCGGGAGGCAGTACGTC.

The gene calls are TRBV19 and TRBJ2-2, with D perhaps matching TRBD1 (5 bases). The V gene lost 6 bases and the J gene lost 2 bases, with 16 bases spanning the gap. CDR3 length: 16 residues. CDR1 and CDR2 from the germline V gene are LNHDA and SQIVND (reference sequence). The chain's CDR3 is CASRKWGSPNTGELFF. The CDR3 bases are TGTGCCAGTAGGAAGTGGGGCAGCCCAAACACCGGGGAGCTGTTTTTT.

The chain links TRBV5-5 to TRBJ1-2; no firm D call. V was trimmed by 1 base and J by 0 bases, leaving 7 bases between them. Germline V CDR1 and CDR2: SGHKS, YYEKEE (reference sequence). The CDR3 covers 14 residues. CDR3 bases: TGTGCCAGCAGCTTGTCCGCGACTAACTATGGCTACACCTTC. Amino acid sequence: CASSLSATNYGYTF. The full variable domain, rest sourced from reference TRBV5-5 and TRBJ1-2, is DAGVTQSPTHLIKTRGQQVTLRCSPISGHKSVSWYQQVLGQGPQFIFQYYEKEERGRGNFPDRFSARQFPNYSSELNVNALLLGDSALYLCASSLSATNYGYTFGSGTRLTVV.

The chain employs TRBV11-3 and TRBJ1-3; a possible D gene is TRBD1 (6 bases). Trimming left V 11 bases short and J 1 base short, with 15 bases between. The CDR3 runs 14 residues. Germline assignment: CDR1 SGHNT and CDR2 YENEEA. The CDR3 nucleotides are TGTGCCCGAACGCCTGGACAGTCTGGAAACACCATATATTTT. Amino acid sequence: CARTPGQSGNTIYF.

This rearrangement joins TRBV5-6 to TRBJ1-6; D unresolved. This CDR3 spans 11 amino acids. The germline V and J ends were trimmed by 3 bases and 13 bases, with 8 bases remaining between them. CDR1 SGHDT and CDR2 YYEEEE come from the germline V gene. Here the CDR3 DNA reads TGTGCCAGCAGCTCCAGAGGGCCCCTCCACTTT. Translating it yields CASSSRGPLHF.

This rearrangement joins TRBV29-1 to TRBJ2-1; 11 bases line up with TRBD1. Looked up from germline, CDR1 is SQVTM and CDR2 is ANQGSEA. Germline trimming cut 4 bases from V and 9 bases from J; bases unmatched to any gene: 2. The CDR3 consists of 12 residues. The CDR3 spells CSVGTGGGEQFF. The DNA of the CDR3 is TGCAGCGTTGGGACAGGGGGCGGTGAGCAGTTCTTC.

This chain uses TRBV5-1 with TRBJ2-1; 7 nucleotides line up with TRBD1. CDR1 is SGHRS and CDR2 is YFSETQ in the germline V gene. The CDR3 sequence is 14 residues long. Losses at the gene ends were 3 bases for V and 1 base for J; bases not matched to a gene: 1. The CDR3 sequence is CASSWGQSYNEQFF. The CDR3 region has the DNA TGCGCCAGCAGCTGGGGACAGTCCTACAATGAGCAGTTCTTC. The full variable domain, its missing parts supplied by reference TRBV5-1 and TRBJ2-1, is KAGVTQTPRYLIKTRGQQVTLSCSPISGHRSVSWYQQTPGQGLQFLFEYFSETQRNKGNFPGRFSGRQFSNSRSEMNVSTLELGDSALYLCASSWGQSYNEQFFGPGTRLTVL.

V is TRBV28 and J is TRBJ1-5; 8 bases fit TRBD1. The CDR3 has 15 residues. Germline values: CDR1 MDHEN, CDR2 SYDVKM. J was trimmed by 2 bases and V by 4 bases; bases with no gene match: 4. The CDR3 coding sequence is TGTGCCAGCAGTTCAACAGGGGGACGCAATCAGCCCCAGCATTTT. It codes for CASSSTGGRNQPQHF.

This clone has a single count. V and J are TRBV4-1 and TRBJ2-5, with unresolved D. From germline, CDR1 is MGHRA and CDR2 YSYEKL. The CDR3 spans 15 residues. The V end was cut by 3 bases, the J end by 5 bases, with 16 bases between. The CDR3 DNA is TGCGCCAGCAGCCATCCGAGTCCCATCCGGGAGACCCAGTACTTC. Translated, it gives CASSHPSPIRETQYF.

The gene calls are TRBV4-1 and TRBJ1-5, with 8 bases fitting TRBD1. The germline V gene has CDR1 MGHRA and CDR2 YSYEKL. Trimming at V came to 5 bases and at J to 3 bases, leaving 6 bases not matched to a gene. This CDR3 contains 15 residues. The CDR3 spells CASSSGQALNQPQHF. CDR3 DNA sequence: TGCGCCAGCAGCTCGGGACAGGCCCTCAATCAGCCCCAGCATTTT.

The V call is TRBV24-1, the J call TRBJ2-3; no clear D gene. V was clipped by 4 bases and J by 3 bases, with 4 bases between them. The CDR3 spans 12 residues. Germline CDR1 KGHDR, CDR2 SFDVKD. The CDR3 sequence is CATSEETDTQYF. DNA for the CDR3: TGTGCCACCAGTGAAGAGACAGATACGCAGTATTTT.

The rearrangement links TRBV10-3 to TRBJ2-1; 11 bases are shared with TRBD2. V trimming: 6 bases; J trimming: 4 bases; junction bases outside the gene matches: 5. This CDR3 has 15 amino acids. From germline, CDR1 is ENHRY and CDR2 SYGVKD. CDR3 region: CAISSSGGEYNEQFF. As DNA, the CDR3 is TGTGCCATCAGCAGTAGCGGGGGGGAATACAATGAGCAGTTCTTC.

This chain connects TRBV25-1 to TRBJ2-3; 9 bases fit TRBD2. Unmatched junction bases numbered 2, after V lost 3 bases and J lost 1 base. The CDR3 runs 15 residues. Germline CDR1 MGHDK, CDR2 SYGVNS. DNA of the CDR3: TGTGCCAGCAGTGATTGGACTAGCGGCACAGATACGCAGTATTTT. Its protein product is CASSDWTSGTDTQYF.

The chain links TRBV7-9 to TRBJ2-1; 9 nucleotides align to TRBD1. J gave up 9 bases and V 4 bases, and 10 bases lay outside the gene matches. The CDR3 sequence is 15 residues long. Germline values: CDR1 SEHNR, CDR2 FQNEAQ (reference sequence). CDR3 sequence reads: CASSSIQGAVGEQFF. The CDR3 DNA sequence: TGTGCCAGCAGCTCAATACAGGGGGCAGTCGGTGAGCAGTTCTTC.

This rearrangement joins TRBV7-2 to TRBJ2-7, with 9 bases lining up with TRBD1. The V gene's germline CDR1 is SGHTA and CDR2 FQGNSA. The CDR3 extends over 14 amino acids. The trim removed 5 bases at V and 3 bases at J, leaving 5 bases unmatched. The CDR3 coding sequence is TGTGCCAGCAGCCTAGGACAGGGGTTCTACGAGCAGTACTTC. It specifies CASSLGQGFYEQYF.

This clone showed up just once. This chain links TRBV15 with TRBJ2-5; TRBD1 agrees at 7 bases. CDR1 and CDR2 from the germline V gene are LNHNV and YYDKDF (reference sequence). Trimming cost V 5 bases and J 4 bases; bases outside gene matches: 10. The CDR3 runs to 15 residues. Here the CDR3 DNA reads TGTGCCACCAGCGGAGGAACAGGGGTAGGAGAGACCCAGTACTTC. Its translation: CATSGGTGVGETQYF.

The genes are TRBV13 and TRBJ1-2, with 7 positions matching TRBD1. The V segment lost 4 bases and the J segment 7 bases; nucleotides outside the gene matches: 9. This CDR3 is built from 14 residues. Germline CDR1 is PRHDT and CDR2 is FYEKMQ (reference sequence). The CDR3 region is CASSSQGYGSGYTF. Written as DNA, the CDR3 is TGTGCCAGCAGCTCACAGGGGTACGGGAGTGGCTACACCTTC.

The CDR3 is CASIGSYLDGYTF. CDR3 DNA: TGTGCCAGCATCGGGTCCTATCTAGATGGCTACACCTTC. The rearrangement links TRBV7-2 to TRBJ1-2; D is unresolved. Between the trimmed V and J ends, which lost 7 bases and 6 bases, there was a span of 15 bases. The CDR3 loop spans 13 amino acids. CDR1 and CDR2 (germline): SGHTA, FQGNSA.

This chain uses TRBV19 with TRBJ2-2, with TRBD2 as a possible D gene (7 bases). CDR3 length equals 20 residues. Trimming shortened V by 7 bases and J by 2 bases, and 29 bases separated the two germline ends. Germline V gene sequence: CDR1 LNHDA, CDR2 SQIVND (reference sequence). In DNA form, the CDR3 reads TGTGCCAGTAAGGCTAGGGGGGGTATGGATCCCTTTTCTAACACCGGGGAGCTGTTTTTT. Protein: CASKARGGMDPFSNTGELFF.

The chain employs TRBV30 and TRBJ1-5; 8 positions match TRBD1. Germline V lookup: CDR1 GTSNPN, CDR2 SVGIG (reference sequence). This CDR3 is 13 amino acids long. V lost 1 base, J lost 7 bases, and 3 bases stayed unmatched. In DNA, the CDR3 is TGTGCCTGGAGTGCACAGGGGGACCAGCCCCAGCATTTT. Amino acid sequence: CAWSAQGDQPQHF.

The chain employs TRBV30 and TRBJ2-7; TRBD2 might be the D (6 bases). Germline CDR1 reads GTSNPN; CDR2 reads SVGIG (reference sequence). The CDR3 spans 13 residues. V lost 3 bases, J lost 6 bases, and 15 bases lay in between. The CDR3 DNA follows: TGTGCCTGGAGCCCTTTCTTGGGGGGCGAGCAGTACGTC. This sequence encodes CAWSPFLGGEQYV.

The rearrangement joins TRBV7-2 to TRBJ2-3, with D possibly being TRBD1 (6 bases). The CDR3 runs to 16 residues. The V gene lost 4 bases and the J gene lost 4 bases, with 18 bases spanning the gap. The germline CDR1 and CDR2 sequences are SGHTA and FQGNSA. In DNA, the CDR3 is TGTGCCAGCAGCTCCACCAGGGGTATGGGACCAGATACGCAGTATTTT. Translated: CASSSTRGMGPDTQYF.

This chain uses TRBV2 with TRBJ2-5; 7 bases are a match to TRBD1. This CDR3 contains 12 residues. V lost 6 bases to trimming and J lost 3 bases; unmatched junction nucleotides: 1. Germline-derived CDR1 and CDR2 are SNHLY and FYNNEI. The CDR3 DNA sequence: TGTGCCAGCAGAGACAGGGAAGAGACCCAGTACTTC. Protein sequence: CASRDREETQYF. Full variable domain (outside the CDR3, taken from reference TRBV2 and TRBJ2-5): EPEVTQTPSHQVTQMGQEVILRCVPISNHLYFYWYRQILGQKVEFLVSFYNNEISEKSEIFDDQFSVERPDGSNFTLKIRSTKLEDSAMYFCASRDREETQYFGPGTRLLVL.